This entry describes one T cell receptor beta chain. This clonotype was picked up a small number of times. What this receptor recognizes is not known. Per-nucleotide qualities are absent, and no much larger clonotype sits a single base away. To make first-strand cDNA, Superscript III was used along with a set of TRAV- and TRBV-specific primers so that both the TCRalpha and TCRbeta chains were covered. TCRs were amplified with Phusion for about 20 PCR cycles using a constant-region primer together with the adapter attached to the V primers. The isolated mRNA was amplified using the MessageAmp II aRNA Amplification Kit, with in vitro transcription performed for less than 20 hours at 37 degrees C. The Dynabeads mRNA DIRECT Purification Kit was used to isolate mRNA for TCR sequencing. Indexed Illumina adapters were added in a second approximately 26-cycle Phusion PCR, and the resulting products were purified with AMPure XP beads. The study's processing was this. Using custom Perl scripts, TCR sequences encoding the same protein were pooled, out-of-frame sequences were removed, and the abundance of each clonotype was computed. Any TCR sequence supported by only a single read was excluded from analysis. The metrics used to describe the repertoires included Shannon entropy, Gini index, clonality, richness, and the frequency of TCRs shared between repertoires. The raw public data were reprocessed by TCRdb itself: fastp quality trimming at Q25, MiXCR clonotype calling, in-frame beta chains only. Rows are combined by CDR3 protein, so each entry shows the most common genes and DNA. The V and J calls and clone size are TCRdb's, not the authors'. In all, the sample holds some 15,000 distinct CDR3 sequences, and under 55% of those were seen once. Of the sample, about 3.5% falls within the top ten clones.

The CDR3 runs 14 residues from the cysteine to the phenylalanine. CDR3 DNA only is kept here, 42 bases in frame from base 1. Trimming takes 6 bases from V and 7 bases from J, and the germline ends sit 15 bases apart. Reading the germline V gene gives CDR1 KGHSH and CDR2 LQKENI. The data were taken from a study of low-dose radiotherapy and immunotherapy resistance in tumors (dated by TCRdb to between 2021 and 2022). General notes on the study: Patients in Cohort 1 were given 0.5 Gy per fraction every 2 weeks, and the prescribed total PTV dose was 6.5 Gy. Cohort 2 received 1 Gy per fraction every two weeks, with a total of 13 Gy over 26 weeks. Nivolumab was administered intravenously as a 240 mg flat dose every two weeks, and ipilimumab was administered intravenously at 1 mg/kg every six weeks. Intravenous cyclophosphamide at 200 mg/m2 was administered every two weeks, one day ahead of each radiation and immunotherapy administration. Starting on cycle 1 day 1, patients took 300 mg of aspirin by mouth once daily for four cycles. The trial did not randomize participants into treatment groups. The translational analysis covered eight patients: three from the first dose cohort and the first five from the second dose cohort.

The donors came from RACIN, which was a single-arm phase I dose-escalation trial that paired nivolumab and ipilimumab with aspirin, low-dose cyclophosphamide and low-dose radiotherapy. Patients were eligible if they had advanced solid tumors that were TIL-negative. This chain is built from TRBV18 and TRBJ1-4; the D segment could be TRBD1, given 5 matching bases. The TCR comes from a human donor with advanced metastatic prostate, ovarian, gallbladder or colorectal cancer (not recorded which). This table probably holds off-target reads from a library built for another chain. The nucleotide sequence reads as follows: TGTGCCAGCTCCCGGGGGGGAGCAGGTGAAAAACTGTTTTTT. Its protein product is CASSRGGAGEKLFF.